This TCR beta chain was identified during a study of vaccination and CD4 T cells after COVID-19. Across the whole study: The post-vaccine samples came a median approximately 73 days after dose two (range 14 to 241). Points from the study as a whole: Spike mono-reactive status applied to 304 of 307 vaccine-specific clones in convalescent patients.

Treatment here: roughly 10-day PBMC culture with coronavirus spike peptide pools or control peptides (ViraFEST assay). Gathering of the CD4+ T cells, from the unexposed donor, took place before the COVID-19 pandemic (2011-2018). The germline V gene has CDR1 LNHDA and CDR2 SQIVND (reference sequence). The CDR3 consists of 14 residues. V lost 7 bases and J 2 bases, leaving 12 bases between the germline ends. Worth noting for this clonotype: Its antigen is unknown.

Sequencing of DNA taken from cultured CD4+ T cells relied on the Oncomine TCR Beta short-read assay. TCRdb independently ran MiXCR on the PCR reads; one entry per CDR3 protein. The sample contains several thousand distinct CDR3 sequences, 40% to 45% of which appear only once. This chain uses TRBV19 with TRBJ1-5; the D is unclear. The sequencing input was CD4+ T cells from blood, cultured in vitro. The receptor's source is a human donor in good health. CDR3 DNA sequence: TGTGCCAGTAACGAATCCGGGGGCAATCAGCCCCAGCATTTT. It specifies CASNESGGNQPQHF.